This T cell receptor beta chain was observed in a study of cytomegalovirus exposure and HLA in healthy donors. The method was immunoSEQ multiplex PCR; TCRdb's version includes in-frame clones alone and lacks a portion of them. Seen here are 50,000 to 65,000 clones, roughly 87% observed once, and the top ten hold about 8.1%. Germline CDR1 and CDR2: SGHNT and YENEEA. The CDR3 sequence is 14 residues long. Trimming took off 6 bases at V and 8 bases at J, with 17 bases between the two ends. The clonotype originates from a woman between 18 and 30 years old in good health and CMV-seropositive. The chain recombines TRBV11-3 with TRBJ1-3, with D perhaps TRBD1 (5 bases). The sample was PBMCs. CDR3 region: CASSLYGTSDTIYF. The CDR3 nucleotides are TGTGCCAGCAGTTTATACGGGACTTCGGACACCATATATTTT.